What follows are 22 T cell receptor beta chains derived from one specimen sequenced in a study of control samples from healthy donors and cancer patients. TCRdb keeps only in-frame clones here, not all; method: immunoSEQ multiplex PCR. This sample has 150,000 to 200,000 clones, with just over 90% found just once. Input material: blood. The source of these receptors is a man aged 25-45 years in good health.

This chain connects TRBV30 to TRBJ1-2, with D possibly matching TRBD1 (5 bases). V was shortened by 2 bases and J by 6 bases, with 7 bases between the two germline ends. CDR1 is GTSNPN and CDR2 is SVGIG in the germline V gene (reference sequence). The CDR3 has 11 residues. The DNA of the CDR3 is TGTGCCTGGAGTAGGGGAAATGGCTACACCTTC. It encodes CAWSRGNGYTF. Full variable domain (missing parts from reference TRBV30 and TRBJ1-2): SQTIHQWPATLVQPVGSPLSLECTVEGTSNPNLYWYRQAAGRGLQLLFYSVGIGQISSEVPQNLSASRPQDRQFILSSKKLLLSDSGFYLCAWSRGNGYTFGSGTRLTVV.

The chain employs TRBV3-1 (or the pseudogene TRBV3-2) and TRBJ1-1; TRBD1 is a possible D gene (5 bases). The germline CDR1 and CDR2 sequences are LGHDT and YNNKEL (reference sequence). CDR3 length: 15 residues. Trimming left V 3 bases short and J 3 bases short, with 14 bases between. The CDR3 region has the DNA TGTGCCAGCAGCCACAGCCTTGGGGGGTACACTGAAGCTTTCTTT. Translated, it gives CASSHSLGGYTEAFF.

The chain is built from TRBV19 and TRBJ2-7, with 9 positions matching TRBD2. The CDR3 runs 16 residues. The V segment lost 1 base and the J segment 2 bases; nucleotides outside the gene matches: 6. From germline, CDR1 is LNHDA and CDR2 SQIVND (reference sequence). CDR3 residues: CASSIVGGGATYEQYF. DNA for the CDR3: TGTGCCAGTAGTATAGTCGGCGGGGGGGCAACCTACGAGCAGTACTTC.

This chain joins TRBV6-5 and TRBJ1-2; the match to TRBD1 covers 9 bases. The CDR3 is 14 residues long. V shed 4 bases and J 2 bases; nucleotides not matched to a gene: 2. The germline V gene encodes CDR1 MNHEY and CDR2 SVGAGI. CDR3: CASSSGTGNYGYTF. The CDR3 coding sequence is TGTGCCAGCAGTTCCGGGACAGGGAACTATGGCTACACCTTC.

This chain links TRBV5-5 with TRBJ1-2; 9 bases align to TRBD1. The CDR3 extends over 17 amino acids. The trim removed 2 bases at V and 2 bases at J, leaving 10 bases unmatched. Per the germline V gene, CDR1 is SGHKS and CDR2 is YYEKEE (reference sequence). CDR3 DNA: TGTGCCAGCAGCTTCACGGACAGGGGTGGGGCAAACTATGGCTACACCTTC. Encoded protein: CASSFTDRGGANYGYTF.

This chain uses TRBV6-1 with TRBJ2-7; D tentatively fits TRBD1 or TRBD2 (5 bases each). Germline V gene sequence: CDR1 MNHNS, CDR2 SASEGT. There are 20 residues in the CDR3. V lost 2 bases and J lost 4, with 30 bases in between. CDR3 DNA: TGTGCCAGCAGTGAATATCTTATAAGAGAGGGCAGGGTGGAAGTGTACGAGCAGTACTTC. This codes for CASSEYLIREGRVEVYEQYF.

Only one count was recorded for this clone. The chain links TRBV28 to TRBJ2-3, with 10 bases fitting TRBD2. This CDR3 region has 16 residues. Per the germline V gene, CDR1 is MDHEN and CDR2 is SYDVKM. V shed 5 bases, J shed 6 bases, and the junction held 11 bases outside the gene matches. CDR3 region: CASSQQTSGKTDTQYF. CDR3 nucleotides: TGTGCCAGCAGTCAACAAACTAGCGGGAAAACGGATACGCAGTATTTT.

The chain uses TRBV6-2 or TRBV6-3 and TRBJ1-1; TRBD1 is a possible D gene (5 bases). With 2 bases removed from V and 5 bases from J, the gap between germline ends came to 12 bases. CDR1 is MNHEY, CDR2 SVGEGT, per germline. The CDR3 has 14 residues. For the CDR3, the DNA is TGTGCCAGCAGTTACGAAGGGGCGCCTACTGAAGCTTTCTTT. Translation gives CASSYEGAPTEAFF.

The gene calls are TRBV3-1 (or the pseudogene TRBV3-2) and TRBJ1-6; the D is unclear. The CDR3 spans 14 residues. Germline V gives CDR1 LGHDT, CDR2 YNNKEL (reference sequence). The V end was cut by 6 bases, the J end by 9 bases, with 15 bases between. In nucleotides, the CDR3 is TGTGCCAGCAGGCCCCAAGAGAACGGTTCACCCCTCCACTTT. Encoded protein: CASRPQENGSPLHF.

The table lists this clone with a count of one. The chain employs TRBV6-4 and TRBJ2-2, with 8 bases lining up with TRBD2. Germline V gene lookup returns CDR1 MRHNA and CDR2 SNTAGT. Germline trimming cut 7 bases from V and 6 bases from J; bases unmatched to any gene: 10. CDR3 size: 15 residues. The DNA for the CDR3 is TGTGCCAGCACTGCGGGAGCGGGGGACGCCGGGGAGCTGTTTTTT. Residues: CASTAGAGDAGELFF.

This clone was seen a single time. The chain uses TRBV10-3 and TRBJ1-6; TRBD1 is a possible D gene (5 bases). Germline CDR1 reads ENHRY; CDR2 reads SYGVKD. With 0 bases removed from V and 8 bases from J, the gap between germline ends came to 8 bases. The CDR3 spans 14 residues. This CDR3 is CAISESGGDSPLHF. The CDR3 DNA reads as TGTGCCATCAGTGAGTCCGGGGGGGATTCACCCCTCCACTTT.

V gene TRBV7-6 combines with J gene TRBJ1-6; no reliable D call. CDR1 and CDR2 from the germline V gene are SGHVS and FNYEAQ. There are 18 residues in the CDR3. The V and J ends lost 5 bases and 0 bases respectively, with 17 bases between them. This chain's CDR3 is CASSHEASPSSYNSPLHF. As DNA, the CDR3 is TGTGCCAGCAGCCACGAGGCGTCACCGAGCTCCTATAATTCACCCCTCCACTTT.

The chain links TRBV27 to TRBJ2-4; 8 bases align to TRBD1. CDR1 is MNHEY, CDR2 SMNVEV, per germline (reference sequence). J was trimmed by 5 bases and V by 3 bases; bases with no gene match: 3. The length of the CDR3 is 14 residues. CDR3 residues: CASSFGQGQNIQYF. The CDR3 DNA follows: TGTGCCAGCAGTTTCGGACAGGGCCAAAACATTCAGTACTTC.

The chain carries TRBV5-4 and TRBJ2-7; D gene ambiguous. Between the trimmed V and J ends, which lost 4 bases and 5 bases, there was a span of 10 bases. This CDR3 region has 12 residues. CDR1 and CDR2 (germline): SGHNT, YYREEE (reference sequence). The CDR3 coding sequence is TGTGCCAGCAGCAACACGCGTGACGAGCAGTACTTC. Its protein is CASSNTRDEQYF.

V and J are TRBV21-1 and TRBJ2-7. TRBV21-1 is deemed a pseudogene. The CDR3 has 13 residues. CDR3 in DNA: TGTGCCAGCAGCAAAGCCGATCATTACGAGCAGTACTTC. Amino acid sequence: CASSKADHYEQYF.

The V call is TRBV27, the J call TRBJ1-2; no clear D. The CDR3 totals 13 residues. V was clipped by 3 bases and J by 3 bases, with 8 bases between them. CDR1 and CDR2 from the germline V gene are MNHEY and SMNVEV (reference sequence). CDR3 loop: CASSFSGYYGYTF. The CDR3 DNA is TGTGCCAGCAGTTTTTCGGGCTACTATGGCTACACCTTC.

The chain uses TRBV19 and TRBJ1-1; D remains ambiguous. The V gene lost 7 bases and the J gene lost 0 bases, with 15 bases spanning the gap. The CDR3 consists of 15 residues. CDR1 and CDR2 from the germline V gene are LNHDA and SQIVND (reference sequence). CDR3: CASTMGGLMNTEAFF. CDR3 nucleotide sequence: TGTGCCAGTACCATGGGCGGTCTGATGAACACTGAAGCTTTCTTT. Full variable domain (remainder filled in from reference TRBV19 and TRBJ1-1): DGGITQSPKYLFRKEGQNVTLSCEQNLNHDAMYWYRQDPGQGLRLIYYSQIVNDFQKGDIAEGYSVSREKKESFPLTVTSAQKNPTAFYLCASTMGGLMNTEAFFGQGTRLTVV.

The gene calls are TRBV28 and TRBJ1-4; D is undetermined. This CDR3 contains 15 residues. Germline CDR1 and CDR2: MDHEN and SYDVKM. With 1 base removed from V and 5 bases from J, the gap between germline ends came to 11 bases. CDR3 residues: CASSLSPRSNEKLFF. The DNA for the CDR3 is TGTGCCAGCAGTTTATCCCCCAGGTCCAATGAAAAACTGTTTTTT. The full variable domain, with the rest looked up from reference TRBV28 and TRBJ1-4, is DVKVTQSSRYLVKRTGEKVFLECVQDMDHENMFWYRQDPGLGLRLIYFSYDVKMKEKGDIPEGYSVSREKKERFSLILESASTNQTSMYLCASSLSPRSNEKLFFGSGTQLSVL.

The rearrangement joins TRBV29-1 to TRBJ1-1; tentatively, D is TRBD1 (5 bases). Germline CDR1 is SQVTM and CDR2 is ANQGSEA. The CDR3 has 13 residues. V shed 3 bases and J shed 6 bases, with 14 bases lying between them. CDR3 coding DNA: TGCAGCGTTGAGGGGGTCGGGGCGCCTGAAGCTTTCTTT. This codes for CSVEGVGAPEAFF.

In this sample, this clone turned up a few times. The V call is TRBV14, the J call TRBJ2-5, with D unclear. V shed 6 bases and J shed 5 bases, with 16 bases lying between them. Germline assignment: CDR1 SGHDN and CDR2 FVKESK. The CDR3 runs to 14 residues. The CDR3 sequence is CASSPRIFGETQYF. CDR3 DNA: TGTGCCAGCAGTCCAAGAATCTTTGGGGAGACCCAGTACTTC.

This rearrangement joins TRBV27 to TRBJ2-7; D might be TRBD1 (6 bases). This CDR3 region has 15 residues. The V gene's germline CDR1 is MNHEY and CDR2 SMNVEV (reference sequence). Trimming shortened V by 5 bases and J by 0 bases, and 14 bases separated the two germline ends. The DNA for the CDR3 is TGTGCCAGCAGTCCTCGTGGACAGACCTCCTACGAGCAGTACTTC. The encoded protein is CASSPRGQTSYEQYF.

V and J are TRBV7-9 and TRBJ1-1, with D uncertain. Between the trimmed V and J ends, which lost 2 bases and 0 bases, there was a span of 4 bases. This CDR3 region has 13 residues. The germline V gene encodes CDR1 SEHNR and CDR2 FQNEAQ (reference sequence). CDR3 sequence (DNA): TGTGCCAGCAGCTTACATATGAACACTGAAGCTTTCTTT. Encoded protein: CASSLHMNTEAFF.